These T cell receptor beta chains were read from a single sample in a study of blood T cell repertoires in COVID-19. Sequencing was performed with immunoSEQ multiplex PCR; in TCRdb, only in-frame clones are kept and a portion is missing. This sample yields about 33,000 clones, of which around nine tenths are seen a single time; 2% to 2.5% belongs to the top ten. The sequenced material came from peripheral blood. These receptors were collected from a human donor in a cohort sampled during active COVID-19. CDR3s include the opening cysteine and the closing phenylalanine or tryptophan. A D gene is named only where the DNA matches it firmly. Clone size is given for some rows only: seen once, a few or many times, or a class if the clone is expanded.

J gene: TRBJ1-1
D gene: TRBD1
V gene: TRBV7-8
clone size: NA
CDR3 length: 14
CDR3 DNA: TGTGCCAGCAGCTTGAGACAGGGGAACACTGAAGCTTTCTTT
CDR3 protein: CASSLRQGNTEAFF

J gene: TRBJ2-3
D gene: NA
V gene: TRBV4-1
clone size: NA
CDR3 length: 14
CDR3 DNA: TGCGCCAGCAGCCCCGGACAGCTCACAGATACGCAGTATTTT
CDR3 protein: CASSPGQLTDTQYF

J gene: TRBJ2-7
D gene: NA
V gene: TRBV6-6
clone size: once
CDR3 length: 13
CDR3 DNA: TGTGCCAGCAGTTACTCGAGGGGGTACGAGCAGTACTTC
CDR3 protein: CASSYSRGYEQYF

J gene: TRBJ2-2
D gene: NA
V gene: TRBV5-1
clone size: NA
CDR3 length: 15
CDR3 DNA: TGCGCCAGCAGCTTGGTAGTTGTTCCGTCCGGGGAGCTGTTTTTT
CDR3 protein: CASSLVVVPSGELFF

J gene: TRBJ2-3
D gene: NA
V gene: TRBV27
clone size: once
CDR3 length: 12
CDR3 DNA: TGTGCCAGGCCCTTTAGTCGGGGTACGCAGTATTTT
CDR3 protein: CARPFSRGTQYF

J gene: TRBJ2-3
D gene: TRBD2
V gene: TRBV5-1
clone size: NA
CDR3 length: 16
CDR3 DNA: TGCGCCAGCAGCTTGGGACTAGCGTGGTCCACAGATACGCAGTATTTT
CDR3 protein: CASSLGLAWSTDTQYF

J gene: TRBJ1-1
D gene: NA
V gene: TRBV7-8
clone size: NA
CDR3 length: 16
CDR3 DNA: TGTGCCAGCAGCCGAGTGGGGGGGCGGAGGTTAACTGAAGCTTTCTTT
CDR3 protein: CASSRVGGRRLTEAFF

J gene: TRBJ2-5
D gene: TRBD1
V gene: TRBV27
clone size: NA
CDR3 length: 14
CDR3 DNA: TGTGCCAGCAGTGACAGGGGGGTACAAGAGACCCAGTACTTC
CDR3 protein: CASSDRGVQETQYF

J gene: TRBJ1-1
D gene: NA
V gene: TRBV6-5
clone size: NA
CDR3 length: 14
CDR3 DNA: TGTGCCAGCACCCGTGGGGGGGAGCACACTGAAGCTTTCTTT
CDR3 protein: CASTRGGEHTEAFF

J gene: TRBJ2-7
D gene: NA
V gene: TRBV6-5
clone size: NA
CDR3 length: 12
CDR3 DNA: TGTGCCAGCAGTACGACAGGTTACGAGCAGTACTTC
CDR3 protein: CASSTTGYEQYF

J gene: TRBJ2-2
D gene: NA
V gene: TRBV19
clone size: NA
CDR3 length: 12
CDR3 DNA: TGTGCCAGTAGTACTTACACCGGGGAGCTGTTTTTT
CDR3 protein: CASSTYTGELFF

J gene: TRBJ2-5
D gene: NA
V gene: TRBV6-6
clone size: NA
CDR3 length: 16
CDR3 DNA: TGTGCCAGCAGCCCCGGCTGGTTGGGAGTCCAAGAGACCCAGTACTTC
CDR3 protein: CASSPGWLGVQETQYF

J gene: TRBJ1-4
D gene: NA
V gene: TRBV19
clone size: NA
CDR3 length: 15
CDR3 DNA: TGTGCCAGTAGTATAGACTTCTCCCGGGGTGAAAAACTGTTTTTT
CDR3 protein: CASSIDFSRGEKLFF

J gene: TRBJ2-6
D gene: TRBD2
V gene: TRBV27
clone size: once
CDR3 length: 18
CDR3 DNA: TGTGCCAGCACAGATGCGGGGGGCGCCTTTTCTGGGGCCAACGTCCTGACTTTC
CDR3 protein: CASTDAGGAFSGANVLTF

J gene: TRBJ1-5
D gene: TRBD1
V gene: TRBV30
clone size: NA
CDR3 length: 14
CDR3 DNA: TGTGCCTGGAGTCGTGACAGGGGAAATCAGCCCCAGCATTTT
CDR3 protein: CAWSRDRGNQPQHF

J gene: TRBJ2-1
D gene: NA
V gene: TRBV24-1
clone size: once
CDR3 length: 17
CDR3 DNA: TGTGCCACCAGTCCCTCCGGGTGGGGACATTCCTACAATGAGCAGTTCTTC
CDR3 protein: CATSPSGWGHSYNEQFF

J gene: TRBJ1-3
D gene: NA
V gene: TRBV7-8
clone size: NA
CDR3 length: 16
CDR3 DNA: TGTGCCAGCAGCTTAGCGCGGAGGTCGGGGGGAAACACCATATATTTT
CDR3 protein: CASSLARRSGGNTIYF

J gene: TRBJ2-1
D gene: NA
V gene: TRBV28
clone size: NA
CDR3 length: 12
CDR3 DNA: TGTGCCAGCAGTTTAAGCTTGGACTACCAGTTCTTC
CDR3 protein: CASSLSLDYQFF